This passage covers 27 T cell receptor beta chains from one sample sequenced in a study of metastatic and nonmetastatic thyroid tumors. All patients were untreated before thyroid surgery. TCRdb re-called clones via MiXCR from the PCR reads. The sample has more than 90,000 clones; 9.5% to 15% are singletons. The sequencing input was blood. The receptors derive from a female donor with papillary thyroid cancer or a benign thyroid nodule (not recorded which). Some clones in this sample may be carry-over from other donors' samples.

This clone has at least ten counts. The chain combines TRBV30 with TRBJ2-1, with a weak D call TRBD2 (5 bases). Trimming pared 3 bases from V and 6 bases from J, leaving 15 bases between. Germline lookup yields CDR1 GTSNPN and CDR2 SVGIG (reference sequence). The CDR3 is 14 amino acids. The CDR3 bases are TGTGCCTGGAGGGGGTTGGTCGCGGGCAATGAGCAGTTCTTC. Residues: CAWRGLVAGNEQFF.

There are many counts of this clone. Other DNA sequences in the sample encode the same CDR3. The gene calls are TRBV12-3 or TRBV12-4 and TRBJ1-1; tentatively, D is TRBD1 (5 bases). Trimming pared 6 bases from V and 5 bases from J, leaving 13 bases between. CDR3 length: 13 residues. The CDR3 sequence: CASRGLAWTEAFF. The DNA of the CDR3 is TGTGCCAGCAGGGGGCTTGCGTGGACTGAAGCTTTCTTT.

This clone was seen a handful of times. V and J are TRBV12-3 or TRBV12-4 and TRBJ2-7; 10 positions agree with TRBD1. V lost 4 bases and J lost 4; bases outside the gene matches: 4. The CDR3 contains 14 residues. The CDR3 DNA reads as TGTGCCAGCAGTTCTCGACAGGGGGCTTACGAGCAGTACTTC. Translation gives CASSSRQGAYEQYF.

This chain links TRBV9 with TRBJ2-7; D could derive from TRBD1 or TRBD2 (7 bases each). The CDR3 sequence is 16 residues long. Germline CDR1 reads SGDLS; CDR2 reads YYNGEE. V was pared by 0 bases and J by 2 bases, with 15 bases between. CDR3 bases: TGTGCCAGCAGCGTAGAAGCAGGGGGGGAGACCTACGAGCAGTACTTC. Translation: CASSVEAGGETYEQYF.

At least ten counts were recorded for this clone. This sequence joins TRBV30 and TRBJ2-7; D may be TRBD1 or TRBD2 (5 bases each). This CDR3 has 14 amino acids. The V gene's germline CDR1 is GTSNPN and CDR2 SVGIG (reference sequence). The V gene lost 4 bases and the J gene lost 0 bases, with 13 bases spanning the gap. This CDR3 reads CAWTPGRSSYEQYF. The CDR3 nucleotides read TGTGCCTGGACCCCGGGACGGAGCTCCTACGAGCAGTACTTC.

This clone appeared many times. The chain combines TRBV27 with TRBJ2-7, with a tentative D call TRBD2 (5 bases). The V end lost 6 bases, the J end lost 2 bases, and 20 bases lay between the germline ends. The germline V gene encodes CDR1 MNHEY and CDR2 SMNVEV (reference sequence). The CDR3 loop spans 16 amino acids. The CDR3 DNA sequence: TGTGCCAGCAGCCGAAGAGGGATCCCAGTAACCTACGAGCAGTACTTC. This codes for CASSRRGIPVTYEQYF.

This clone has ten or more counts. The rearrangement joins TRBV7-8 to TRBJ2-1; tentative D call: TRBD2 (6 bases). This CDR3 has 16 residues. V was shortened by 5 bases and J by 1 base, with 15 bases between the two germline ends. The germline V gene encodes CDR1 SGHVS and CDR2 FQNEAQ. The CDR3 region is CASSNSGLQSYNEQFF. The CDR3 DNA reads TGTGCCAGCAGCAATTCGGGACTTCAGTCCTACAATGAGCAGTTCTTC.

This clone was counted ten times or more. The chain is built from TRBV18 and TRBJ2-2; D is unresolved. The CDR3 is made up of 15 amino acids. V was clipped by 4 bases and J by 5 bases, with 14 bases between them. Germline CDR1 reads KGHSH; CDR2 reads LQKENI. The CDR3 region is CASSLGRAPTGELFF. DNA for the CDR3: TGTGCCAGCTCACTAGGACGAGCTCCAACCGGGGAGCTGTTTTTT.

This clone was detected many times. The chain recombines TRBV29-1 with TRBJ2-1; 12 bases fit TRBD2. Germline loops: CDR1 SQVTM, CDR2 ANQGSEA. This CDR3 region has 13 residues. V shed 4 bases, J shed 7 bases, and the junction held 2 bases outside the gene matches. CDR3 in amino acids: CSVVGLAGNEQFF. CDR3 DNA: TGCAGCGTTGTGGGACTAGCGGGTAATGAGCAGTTCTTC.

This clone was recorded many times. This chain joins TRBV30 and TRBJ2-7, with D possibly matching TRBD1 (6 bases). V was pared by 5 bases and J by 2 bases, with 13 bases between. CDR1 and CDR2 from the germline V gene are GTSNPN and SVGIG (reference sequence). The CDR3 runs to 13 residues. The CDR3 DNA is TGTGCCTGGGACTCAGGGGCACCCTACGAGCAGTACTTC. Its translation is CAWDSGAPYEQYF.

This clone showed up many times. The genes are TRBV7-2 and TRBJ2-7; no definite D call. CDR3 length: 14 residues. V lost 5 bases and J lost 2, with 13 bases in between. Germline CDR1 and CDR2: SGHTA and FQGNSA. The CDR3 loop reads CASSPVGVTYEQYF. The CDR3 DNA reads TGTGCCAGCAGCCCCGTCGGAGTCACCTACGAGCAGTACTTC.

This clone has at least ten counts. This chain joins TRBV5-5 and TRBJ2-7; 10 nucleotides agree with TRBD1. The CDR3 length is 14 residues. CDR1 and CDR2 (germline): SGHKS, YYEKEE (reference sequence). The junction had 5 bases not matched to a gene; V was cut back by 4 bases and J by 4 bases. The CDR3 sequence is CASSRTGGSYEQYF. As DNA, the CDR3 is TGTGCCAGCAGCCGGACAGGGGGTAGTTACGAGCAGTACTTC. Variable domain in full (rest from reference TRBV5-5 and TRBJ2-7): DAGVTQSPTHLIKTRGQQVTLRCSPISGHKSVSWYQQVLGQGPQFIFQYYEKEERGRGNFPDRFSARQFPNYSSELNVNALLLGDSALYLCASSRTGGSYEQYFGPGTRLTVT.

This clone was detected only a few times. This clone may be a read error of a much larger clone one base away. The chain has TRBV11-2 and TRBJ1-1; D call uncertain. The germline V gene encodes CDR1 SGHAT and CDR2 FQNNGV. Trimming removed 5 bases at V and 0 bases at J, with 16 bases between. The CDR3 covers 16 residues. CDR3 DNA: TGTGCCAGCAGCCCACTCGACCCCCCAGTGAACACTGAAGCTTTCTTT. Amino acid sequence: CASSPLDPPVNTEAFF.

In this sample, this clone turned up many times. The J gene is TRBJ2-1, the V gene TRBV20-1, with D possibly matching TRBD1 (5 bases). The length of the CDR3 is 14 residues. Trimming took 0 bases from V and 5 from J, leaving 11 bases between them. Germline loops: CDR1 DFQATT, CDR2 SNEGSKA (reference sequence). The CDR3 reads CSARDHGHNNEQFF. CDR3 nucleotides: TGCAGTGCTAGAGATCATGGACACAACAATGAGCAGTTCTTC.

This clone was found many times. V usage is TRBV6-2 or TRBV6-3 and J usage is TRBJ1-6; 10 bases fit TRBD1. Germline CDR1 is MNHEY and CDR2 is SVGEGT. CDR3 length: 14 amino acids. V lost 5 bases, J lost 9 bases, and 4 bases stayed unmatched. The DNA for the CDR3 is TGTGCCAGCAGTCCGGGACAGGGGTCTTCACCCCTCCACTTT. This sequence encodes CASSPGQGSSPLHF.

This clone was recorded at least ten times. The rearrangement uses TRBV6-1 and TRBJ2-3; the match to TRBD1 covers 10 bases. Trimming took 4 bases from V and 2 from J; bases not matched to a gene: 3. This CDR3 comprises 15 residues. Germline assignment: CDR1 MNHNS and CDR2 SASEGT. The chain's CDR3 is CASSGRQGATDTQYF. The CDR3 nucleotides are TGTGCCAGCAGTGGGCGACAGGGGGCCACAGATACGCAGTATTTT.

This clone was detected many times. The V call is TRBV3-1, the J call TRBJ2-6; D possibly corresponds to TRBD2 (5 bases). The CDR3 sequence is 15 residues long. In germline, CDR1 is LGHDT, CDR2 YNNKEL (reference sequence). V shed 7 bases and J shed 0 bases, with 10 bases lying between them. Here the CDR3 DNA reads TGTGCCAGCAACGAGAGGGTCTCTGGGGCCAACGTCCTGACTTTC. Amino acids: CASNERVSGANVLTF. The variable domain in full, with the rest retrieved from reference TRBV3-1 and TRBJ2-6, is DTAVSQTPKYLVTQMGNDKSIKCEQNLGHDTMYWYKQDSKKFLKIMFSYNNKELIINETVPNRFSPKSPDKAHLNLHINSLELGDSAVYFCASNERVSGANVLTFGAGSRLTVL.

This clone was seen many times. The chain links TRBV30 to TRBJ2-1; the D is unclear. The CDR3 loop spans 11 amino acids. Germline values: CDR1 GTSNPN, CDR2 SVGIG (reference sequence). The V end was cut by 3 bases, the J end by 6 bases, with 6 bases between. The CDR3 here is CAWSQGNEQFF. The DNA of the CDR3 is TGTGCCTGGAGCCAAGGCAATGAGCAGTTCTTC.

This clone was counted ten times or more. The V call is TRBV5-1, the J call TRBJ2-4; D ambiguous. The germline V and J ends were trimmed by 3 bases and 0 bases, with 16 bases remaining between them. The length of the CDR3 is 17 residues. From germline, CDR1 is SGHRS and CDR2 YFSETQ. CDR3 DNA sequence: TGCGCCAGCAGCTCTGGGGTTAGGTCTTTAGCCAAAAACATTCAGTACTTC. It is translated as CASSSGVRSLAKNIQYF.

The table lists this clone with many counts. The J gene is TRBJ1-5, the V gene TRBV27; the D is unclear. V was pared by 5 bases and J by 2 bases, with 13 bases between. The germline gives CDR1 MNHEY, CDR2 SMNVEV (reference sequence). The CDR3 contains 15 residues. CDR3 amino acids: CASSPEGLGNQPQHF. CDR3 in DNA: TGTGCCAGCAGTCCCGAGGGTTTAGGCAATCAGCCCCAGCATTTT.

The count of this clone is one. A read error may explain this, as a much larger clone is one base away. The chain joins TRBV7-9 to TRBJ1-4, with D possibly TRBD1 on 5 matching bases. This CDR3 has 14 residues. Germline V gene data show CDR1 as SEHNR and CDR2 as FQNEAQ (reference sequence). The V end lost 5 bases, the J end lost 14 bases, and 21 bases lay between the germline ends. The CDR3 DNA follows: TGTGCCAGCAGCCCGACGGAGGGGACCAGTGTTCTGTTTTTT. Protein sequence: CASSPTEGTSVLFF.

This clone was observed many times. The CDR3 region is CASSFRDRGRDGTKNIQYF. CDR3 sequence (DNA): TGTGCCAGCAGTTTCCGGGACAGGGGGCGCGATGGTACCAAAAACATTCAGTACTTC. J is TRBJ2-4 and V is TRBV6-2 or TRBV6-3; TRBD1 matches at 12 bases. The CDR3 spans 19 residues. Unmatched junction bases numbered 12, after V lost 4 bases and J lost 2 bases. Germline V gene data show CDR1 as MNHEY and CDR2 as SVGEGT.

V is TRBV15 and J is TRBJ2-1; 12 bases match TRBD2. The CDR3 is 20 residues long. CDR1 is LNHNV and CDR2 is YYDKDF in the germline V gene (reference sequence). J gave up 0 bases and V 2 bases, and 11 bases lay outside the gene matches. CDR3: CATSRYYSSGGGSSYNEQFF. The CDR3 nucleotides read TGTGCCACCAGCAGATATTACTCTAGCGGGGGGGGTAGCTCCTACAATGAGCAGTTCTTC.

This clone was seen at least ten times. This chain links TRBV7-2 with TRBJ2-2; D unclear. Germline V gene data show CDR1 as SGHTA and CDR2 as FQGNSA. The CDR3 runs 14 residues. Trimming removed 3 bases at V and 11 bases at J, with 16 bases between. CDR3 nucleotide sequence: TGTGCCAGCAGCTTCAGATCAGGTCGAGGAGAGCTGTTTTTT. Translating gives CASSFRSGRGELFF.

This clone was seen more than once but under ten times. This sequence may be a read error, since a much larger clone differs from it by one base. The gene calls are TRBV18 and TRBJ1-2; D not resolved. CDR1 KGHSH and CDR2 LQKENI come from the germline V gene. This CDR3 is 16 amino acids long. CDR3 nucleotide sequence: TGTGTCAGCTCACCCGATCCAGCGACAACTAACTATGGCTACACCTTC. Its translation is CVSSPDPATTNYGYTF.

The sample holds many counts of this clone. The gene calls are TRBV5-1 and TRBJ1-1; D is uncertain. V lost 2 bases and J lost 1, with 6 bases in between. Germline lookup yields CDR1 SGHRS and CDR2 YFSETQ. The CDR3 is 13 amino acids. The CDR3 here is CASSFATNTEAFF. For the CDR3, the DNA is TGCGCCAGCAGCTTTGCGACGAACACTGAAGCTTTCTTT.

CDR3 protein: CASRSGDERNEQFF. CDR3 in DNA: TGTGCCAGCAGATCAGGAGACGAGCGGAATGAGCAGTTCTTC. The chain links TRBV6-1 to TRBJ2-1, with D maybe TRBD2 (5 bases). Trimming took 6 bases from V and 7 from J, leaving 16 bases between them. CDR3 length: 14 residues. CDR1 is MNHNS, CDR2 SASEGT, per germline.